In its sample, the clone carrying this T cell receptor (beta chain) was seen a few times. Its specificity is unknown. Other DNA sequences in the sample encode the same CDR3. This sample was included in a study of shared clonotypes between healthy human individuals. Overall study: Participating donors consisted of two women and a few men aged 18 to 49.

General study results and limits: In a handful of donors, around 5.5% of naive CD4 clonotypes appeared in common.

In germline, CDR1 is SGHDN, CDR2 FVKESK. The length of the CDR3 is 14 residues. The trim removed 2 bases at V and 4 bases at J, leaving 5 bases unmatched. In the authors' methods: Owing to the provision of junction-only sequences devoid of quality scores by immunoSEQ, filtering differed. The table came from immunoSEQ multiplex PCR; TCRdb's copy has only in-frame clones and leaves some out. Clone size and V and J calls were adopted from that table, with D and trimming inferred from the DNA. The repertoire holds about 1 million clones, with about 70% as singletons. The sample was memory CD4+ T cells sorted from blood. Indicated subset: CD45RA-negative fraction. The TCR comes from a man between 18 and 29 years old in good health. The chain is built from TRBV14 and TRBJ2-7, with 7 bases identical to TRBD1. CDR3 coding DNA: TGTGCCAGCAGCCAACGACAGGGACCGTACGAGCAGTACTTC. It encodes CASSQRQGPYEQYF.